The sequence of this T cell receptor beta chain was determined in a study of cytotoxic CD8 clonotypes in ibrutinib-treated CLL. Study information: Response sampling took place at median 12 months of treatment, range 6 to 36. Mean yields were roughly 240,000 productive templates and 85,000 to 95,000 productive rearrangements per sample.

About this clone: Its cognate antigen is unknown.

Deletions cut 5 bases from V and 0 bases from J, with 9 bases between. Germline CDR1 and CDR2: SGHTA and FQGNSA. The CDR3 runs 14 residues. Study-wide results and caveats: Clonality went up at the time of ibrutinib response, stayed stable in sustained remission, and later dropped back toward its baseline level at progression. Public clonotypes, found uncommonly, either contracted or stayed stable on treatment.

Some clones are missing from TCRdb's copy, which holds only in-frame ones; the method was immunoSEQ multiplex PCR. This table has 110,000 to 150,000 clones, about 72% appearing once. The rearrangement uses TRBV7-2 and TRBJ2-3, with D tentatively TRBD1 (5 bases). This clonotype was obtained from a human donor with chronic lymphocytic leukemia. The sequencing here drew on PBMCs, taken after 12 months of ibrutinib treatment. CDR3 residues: CASSTGPSTDTQYF. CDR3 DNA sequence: TGTGCCAGCAGCACAGGACCGAGCACAGATACGCAGTATTTT.